This TCR beta chain stems from a study of T-cell memory formation after mild COVID-19. As for the study in general: TCR clusters largely stayed donor specific.

Overall study findings and caveats: SARS-CoV-2 specificity of second-wave clones peaking day 37 was unconfirmed. Clones contracting across day 15 to 85 had a balanced CD4/CD8 profile; later expanding clones leaned CD4+. A subset of responding clones appeared in pre-infection memory, suggesting cross-reactive memory joined.

Comments on this clonotype: Antigen unknown.

This CDR3 is 15 amino acids long. The germline V and J ends were trimmed by 1 base and 5 bases, with 15 bases remaining between them. CDR1 and CDR2 (germline): SGHTA, FQGNSA. Using its own MiXCR run on the 5' RACE reads, TCRdb lists one record per CDR3 protein. The sample has over 350,000 distinct CDR3 sequences, 16% seen once; the top ten hold roughly 21%. This clonotype was sampled from a man younger than 30 who had mild COVID-19 (a few samples of this study predate the infection). Cell type and time point are not known. The chain couples TRBV7-2 to TRBJ2-7, with D possibly TRBD2 on 6 matching bases. The specimen sequenced was PBMCs or a T cell subset sorted from them (not recorded which). CDR3 protein: CASSLVGREVHEQYF. The CDR3 nucleotides read TGTGCCAGCAGCTTAGTTGGCAGGGAGGTGCACGAGCAGTACTTC. Together with reference TRBV7-2 and TRBJ2-7, the CDR3 gives the full variable domain: GAGVSQSPSNKVTEKGKDVELRCDPISGHTALYWYRQSLGQGLEFLIYFQGNSAPDKSGLPSDRFSAERTGGSVSTLTIQRTQQEDSAVYLCASSLVGREVHEQYFGPGTRLTVT.